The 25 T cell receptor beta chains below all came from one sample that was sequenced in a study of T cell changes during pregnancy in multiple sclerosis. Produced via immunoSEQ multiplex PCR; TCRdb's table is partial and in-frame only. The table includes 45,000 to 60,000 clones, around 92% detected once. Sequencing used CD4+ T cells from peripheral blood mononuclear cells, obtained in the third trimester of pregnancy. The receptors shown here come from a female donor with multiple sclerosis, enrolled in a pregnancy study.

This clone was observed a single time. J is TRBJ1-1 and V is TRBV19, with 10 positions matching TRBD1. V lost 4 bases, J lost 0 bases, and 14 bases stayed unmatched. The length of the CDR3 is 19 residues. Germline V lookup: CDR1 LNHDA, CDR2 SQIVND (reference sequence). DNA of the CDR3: TGTGCCAGTAGTACTCCCGACAGGGGGCCCTCCTTCATGAACACTGAAGCTTTCTTT. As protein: CASSTPDRGPSFMNTEAFF.

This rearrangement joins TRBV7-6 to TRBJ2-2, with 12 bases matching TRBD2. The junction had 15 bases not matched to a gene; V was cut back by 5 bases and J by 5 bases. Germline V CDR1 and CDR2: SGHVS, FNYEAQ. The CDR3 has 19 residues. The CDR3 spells CASSPRLQTSGSITGELFF. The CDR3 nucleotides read TGTGCCAGCAGCCCCCGCCTCCAGACTAGCGGGAGTATAACCGGGGAGCTGTTTTTT.

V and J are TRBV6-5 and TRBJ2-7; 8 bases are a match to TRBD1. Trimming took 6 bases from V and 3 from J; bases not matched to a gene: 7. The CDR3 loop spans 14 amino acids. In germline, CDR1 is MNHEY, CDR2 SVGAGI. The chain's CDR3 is CASRYRQGNYEQYF. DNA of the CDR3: TGTGCCAGCAGATACCGACAGGGGAACTACGAGCAGTACTTC.

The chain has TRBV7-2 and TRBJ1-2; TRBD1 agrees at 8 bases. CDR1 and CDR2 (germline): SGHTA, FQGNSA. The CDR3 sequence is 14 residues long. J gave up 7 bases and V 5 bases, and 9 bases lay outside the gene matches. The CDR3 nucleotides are TGTGCCAGCAGCCTTACAGGGGGAGCAGGTGGCTACACCTTC. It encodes CASSLTGGAGGYTF.

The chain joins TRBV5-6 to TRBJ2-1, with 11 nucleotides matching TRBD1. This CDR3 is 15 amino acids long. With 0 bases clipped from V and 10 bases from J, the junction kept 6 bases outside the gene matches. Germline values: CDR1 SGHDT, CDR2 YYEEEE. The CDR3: CASSLGFGTGGEQFF. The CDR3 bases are TGTGCCAGCAGCTTGGGGTTTGGGACAGGGGGAGAGCAGTTCTTC.

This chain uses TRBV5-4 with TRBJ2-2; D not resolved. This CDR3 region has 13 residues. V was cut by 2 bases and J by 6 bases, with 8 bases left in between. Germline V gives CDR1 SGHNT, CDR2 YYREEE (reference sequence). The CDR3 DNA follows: TGTGCCAGCAGCTTATTAGAACCCGGGGAGCTGTTTTTT. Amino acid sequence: CASSLLEPGELFF.

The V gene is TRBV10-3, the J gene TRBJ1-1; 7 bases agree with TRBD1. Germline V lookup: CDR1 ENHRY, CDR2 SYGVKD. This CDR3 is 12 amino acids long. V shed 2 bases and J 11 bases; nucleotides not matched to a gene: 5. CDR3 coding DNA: TGTGCCATCAGTGAGCAGACAGGGCCCGCTTTCTTT. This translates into CAISEQTGPAFF.

The CDR3 here is CATRLGGDYGYTF. The CDR3 nucleotides are TGTGCCACCCGCTTGGGGGGAGACTATGGCTACACCTTC. The chain carries TRBV6-5 and TRBJ1-2; D might be TRBD1 (5 bases). CDR1 and CDR2 from the germline V gene are MNHEY and SVGAGI. Trimming shortened V by 10 bases and J by 3 bases, and 15 bases separated the two germline ends. The CDR3 spans 13 residues.

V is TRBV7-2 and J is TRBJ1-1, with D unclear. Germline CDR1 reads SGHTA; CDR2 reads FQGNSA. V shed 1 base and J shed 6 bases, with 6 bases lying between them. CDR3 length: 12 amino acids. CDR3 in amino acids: CASSLGLSEAFF. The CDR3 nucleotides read TGTGCCAGCAGCTTAGGTCTCTCTGAAGCTTTCTTT.

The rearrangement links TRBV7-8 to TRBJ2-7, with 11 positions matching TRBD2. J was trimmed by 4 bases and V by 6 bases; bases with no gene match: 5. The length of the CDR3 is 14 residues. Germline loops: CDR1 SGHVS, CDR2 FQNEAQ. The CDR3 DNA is TGTGCCAGCAGTGTAGCGGGGGGGCCTTACGAGCAGTACTTC. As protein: CASSVAGGPYEQYF. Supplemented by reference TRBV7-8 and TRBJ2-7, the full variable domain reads GAGVSQSPRYKVAKRGQDVALRCDPISGHVSLFWYQQALGQGPEFLTYFQNEAQLDKSGLPSDRFFAERPEGSVSTLKIQRTQQEDSAVYLCASSVAGGPYEQYFGPGTRLTVT.

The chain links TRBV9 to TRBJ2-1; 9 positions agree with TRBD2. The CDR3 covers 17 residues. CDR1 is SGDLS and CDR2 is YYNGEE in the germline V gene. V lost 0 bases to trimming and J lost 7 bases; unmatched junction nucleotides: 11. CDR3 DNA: TGTGCCAGCAGCGTAGGGGTTAGCGGGGGCTTAAAGAATGAGCAGTTCTTC. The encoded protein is CASSVGVSGGLKNEQFF.

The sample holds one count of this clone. Here the CDR3 DNA reads TGTGCCAGCGGCGAAGACGACAGGGTGGGGCTGAATACGCAGTATTTT. Its protein is CASGEDDRVGLNTQYF. The rearrangement joins TRBV6-6 to TRBJ2-3; 7 bases match TRBD1. The CDR3 extends over 16 amino acids. With V trimmed by 8 bases and J by 7 bases, 18 bases remained unmatched. Germline loops: CDR1 MNHNY, CDR2 SVGAGI (reference sequence).

CDR3 region: CASSEYRDTSNEKLFF. The CDR3 DNA is TGTGCCAGCAGTGAATATCGGGACACTTCTAATGAAAAACTGTTTTTT. The genes are TRBV25-1 and TRBJ1-4, with D tentatively TRBD1 (6 bases). The CDR3 sequence is 16 residues long. Germline V gives CDR1 MGHDK, CDR2 SYGVNS. The V end was cut by 0 bases, the J end by 3 bases, with 11 bases between.

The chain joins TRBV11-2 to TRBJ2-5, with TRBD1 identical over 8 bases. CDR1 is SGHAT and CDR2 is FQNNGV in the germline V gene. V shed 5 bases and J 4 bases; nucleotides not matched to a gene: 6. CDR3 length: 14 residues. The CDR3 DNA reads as TGTGCCAGCAGCCAAAACAGGGGGGCAGAGACCCAGTACTTC. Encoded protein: CASSQNRGAETQYF. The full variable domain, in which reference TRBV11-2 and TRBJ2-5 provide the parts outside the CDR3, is EAGVAQSPRYKIIEKRQSVAFWCNPISGHATLYWYQQILGQGPKLLIQFQNNGVVDDSQLPKDRFSAERLKGVDSTLKIQPAKLEDSAVYLCASSQNRGAETQYFGPGTRLLVL.

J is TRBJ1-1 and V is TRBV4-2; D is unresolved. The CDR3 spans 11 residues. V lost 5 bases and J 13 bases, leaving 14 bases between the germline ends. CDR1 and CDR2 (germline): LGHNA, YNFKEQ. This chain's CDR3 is CASSSPGGIFF. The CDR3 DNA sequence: TGTGCCAGCAGCTCCCCCGGCGGCATTTTCTTT.

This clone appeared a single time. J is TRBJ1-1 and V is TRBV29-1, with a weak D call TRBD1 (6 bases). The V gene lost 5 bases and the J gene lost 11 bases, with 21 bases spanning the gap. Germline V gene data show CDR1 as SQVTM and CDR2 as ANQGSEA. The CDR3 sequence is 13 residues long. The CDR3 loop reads CSVQGGQGKRAFF. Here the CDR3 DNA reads TGCAGCGTTCAAGGAGGGCAGGGGAAGAGGGCTTTCTTT.

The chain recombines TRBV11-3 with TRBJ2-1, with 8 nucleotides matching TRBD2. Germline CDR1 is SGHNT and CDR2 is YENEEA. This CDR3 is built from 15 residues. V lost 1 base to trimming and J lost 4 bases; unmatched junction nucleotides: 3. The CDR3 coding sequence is TGTGCCAGCAGCTTAGCGGGGGGGCGGTACAATGAGCAGTTCTTC. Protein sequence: CASSLAGGRYNEQFF.

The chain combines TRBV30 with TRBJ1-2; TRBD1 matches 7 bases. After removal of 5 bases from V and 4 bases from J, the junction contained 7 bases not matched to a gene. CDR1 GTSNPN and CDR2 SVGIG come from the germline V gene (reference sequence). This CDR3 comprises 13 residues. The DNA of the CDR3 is TGTGCCTGGGGGGACAGTCAATTCTATGGCTACACCTTC. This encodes CAWGDSQFYGYTF.

The CDR3 reads CASSLTGTTNEKLFF. CDR3 DNA sequence: TGTGCCAGCAGCTTGACAGGCACAACTAATGAAAAACTGTTTTTT. V is TRBV7-9 and J is TRBJ1-4, with D possibly matching TRBD1 (6 bases). The CDR3 length is 15 residues. Germline V gives CDR1 SEHNR, CDR2 FQNEAQ (reference sequence). The V and J ends lost 3 bases and 0 bases respectively, with 8 bases between them.

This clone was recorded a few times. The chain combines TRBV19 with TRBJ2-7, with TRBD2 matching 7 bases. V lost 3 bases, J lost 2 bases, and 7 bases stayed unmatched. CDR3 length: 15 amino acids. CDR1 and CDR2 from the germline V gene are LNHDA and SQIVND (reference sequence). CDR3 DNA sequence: TGTGCCAGTAGTATGGGGCGGGGGTTCACCTACGAGCAGTACTTC. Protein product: CASSMGRGFTYEQYF.

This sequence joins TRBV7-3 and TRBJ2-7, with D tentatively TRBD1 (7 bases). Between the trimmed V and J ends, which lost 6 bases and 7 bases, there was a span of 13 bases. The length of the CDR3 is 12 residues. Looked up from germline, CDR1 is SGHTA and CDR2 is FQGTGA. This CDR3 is CASSSPGGEQYF. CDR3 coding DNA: TGTGCCAGCAGTTCTCCAGGGGGGGAGCAGTACTTC.

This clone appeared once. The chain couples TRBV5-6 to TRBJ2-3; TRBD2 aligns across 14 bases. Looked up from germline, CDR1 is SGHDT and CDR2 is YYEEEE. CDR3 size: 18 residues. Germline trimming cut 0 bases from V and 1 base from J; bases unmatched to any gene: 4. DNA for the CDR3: TGTGCCAGCAGCTTGGCGGGGACTAGCGGGGGTGGCACAGATACGCAGTATTTT. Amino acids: CASSLAGTSGGGTDTQYF.

The CDR3: CASSFPLASYEQYF. CDR3 sequence (DNA): TGTGCCAGCAGCTTCCCTTTGGCCTCCTACGAGCAGTACTTC. The V and J genes are TRBV7-2 and TRBJ2-7; D unclear. Trimming pared 3 bases from V and 0 bases from J, leaving 9 bases between. This CDR3 comprises 14 residues. Germline lookup yields CDR1 SGHTA and CDR2 FQGNSA.

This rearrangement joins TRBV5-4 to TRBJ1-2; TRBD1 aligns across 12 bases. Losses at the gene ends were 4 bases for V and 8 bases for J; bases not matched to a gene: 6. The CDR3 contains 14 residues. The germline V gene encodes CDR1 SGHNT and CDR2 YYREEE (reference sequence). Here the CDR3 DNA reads TGTGCCAGCAGCGGGGGACAGGGGGCGCCCGGCTACACCTTC. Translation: CASSGGQGAPGYTF.

The DNA of the CDR3 is TGTGCCAGCAGCCCAGGGACTAGCGGGGGGGCTCACTACGAGCAGTACTTC. Amino acid sequence: CASSPGTSGGAHYEQYF. The chain joins TRBV21-1 to TRBJ2-7; TRBD2 reflects the table's D call only, with no check against the DNA. TRBV21-1 is designated a pseudogene. The CDR3 consists of 17 residues.